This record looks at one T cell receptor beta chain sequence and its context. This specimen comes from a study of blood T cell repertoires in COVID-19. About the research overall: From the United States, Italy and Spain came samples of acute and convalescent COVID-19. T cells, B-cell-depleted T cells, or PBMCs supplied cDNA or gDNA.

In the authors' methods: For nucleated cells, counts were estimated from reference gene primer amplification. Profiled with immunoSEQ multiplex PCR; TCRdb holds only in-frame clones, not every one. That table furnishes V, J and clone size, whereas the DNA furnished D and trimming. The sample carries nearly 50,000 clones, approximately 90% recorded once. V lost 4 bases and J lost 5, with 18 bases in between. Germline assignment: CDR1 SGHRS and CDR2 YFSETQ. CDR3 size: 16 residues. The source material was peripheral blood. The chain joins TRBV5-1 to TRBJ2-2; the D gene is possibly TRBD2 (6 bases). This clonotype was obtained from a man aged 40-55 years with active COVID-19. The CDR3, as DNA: TGCGCCAGCAGCGCGGGGCCGGGGCAGGGTACCGGGGAGCTGTTTTTT. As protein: CASSAGPGQGTGELFF. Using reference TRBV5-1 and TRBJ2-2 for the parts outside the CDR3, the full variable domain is KAGVTQTPRYLIKTRGQQVTLSCSPISGHRSVSWYQQTPGQGLQFLFEYFSETQRNKGNFPGRFSGRQFSNSRSEMNVSTLELGDSALYLCASSAGPGQGTGELFFGEGSRLTVL.